This T cell receptor beta chain stems from a study of T cells in Graves' hyperthyroidism and ophthalmopathy. Study-level information: Peripheral blood was acquired at first diagnosis, ahead of any therapy whatsoever. Findings of the study overall: Most expanded thyroid clonotypes above 0.001 recurred in blood.

The authors obtained PBMCs from around 11 ml of fresh peripheral blood. This clonotype has a count of ten or more. The antigen is not known. Trimming cost V 10 bases and J 2 bases, with 18 bases left between them. In germline, CDR1 is MNHNS, CDR2 SASEGT. This CDR3 has 14 residues. Amplified TCR beta CDR3 regions came from RNA transcripts. The TCR CDR3 was amplified in a first-round RT-PCR using the HTBI primer set. TCRdb itself ran the multiplex PCR reads through MiXCR, one entry per CDR3 protein. Of about 610,000 distinct CDR3 sequences detected, approximately 15% appear once; the ten largest clones hold about 3.5%.

This sequence originates from a woman aged 40 to 50 with Graves' ophthalmopathy. Sequencing used blood. The chain carries TRBV6-1 and TRBJ2-7; D may match TRBD1 or TRBD2 (5 bases each). The CDR3 loop is CATSGRAGTYEQYF. Here the CDR3 DNA reads TGTGCCACTTCGGGGCGGGCGGGCACCTACGAGCAGTACTTC.